This entry lists 23 T cell receptor beta chains sequenced from one sample in a study of blood T cell repertoires in COVID-19. Measured with immunoSEQ multiplex PCR; TCRdb has only the in-frame clones, and not every one. The sample records around 160,000 clones, about four fifths being singletons. Source material: peripheral blood. The origin of the receptors is a human donor with acute or convalescent COVID-19. The donor label of this sample is uncertain.

The chain employs TRBV11-1 and TRBJ1-1; D possibly corresponds to TRBD1 (6 bases). V was clipped by 6 bases and J by 7 bases, with 21 bases between them. This CDR3 has 15 amino acids. Germline V gene sequence: CDR1 SGHAT, CDR2 FQDESV (reference sequence). The CDR3 sequence: CASSPVWRGAGEAFF. CDR3 nucleotides: TGTGCCAGCAGTCCTGTCTGGCGGGGGGCCGGTGAAGCTTTCTTT.

The V and J genes are TRBV7-6 and TRBJ2-2; 7 nucleotides match TRBD1. V lost 1 base and J lost 4; bases outside the gene matches: 9. The V gene's germline CDR1 is SGHVS and CDR2 FNYEAQ. CDR3 length: 17 amino acids. The CDR3 spells CASSLGLIGGFTGELFF. The CDR3, as DNA: TGTGCCAGCAGCTTAGGGCTCATAGGGGGCTTCACCGGGGAGCTGTTTTTT.

CDR3 in DNA: TGTGCCAGCAGTTTCTCACCTCTTCGGGATACGCAGTATTTT. It yields the protein CASSFSPLRDTQYF. V and J are TRBV27 and TRBJ2-3; D remains unclear. The ends were cut back, 3 bases at V and 6 bases at J, with 13 bases in the middle. The CDR3 spans 14 residues. Germline V gives CDR1 MNHEY, CDR2 SMNVEV (reference sequence).

V gene TRBV6-1 combines with J gene TRBJ1-4; tentative D call: TRBD1 (6 bases). Between the trimmed V and J ends, which lost 4 bases and 3 bases, there was a span of 12 bases. There are 15 residues in the CDR3. CDR1 is MNHNS and CDR2 is SASEGT in the germline V gene. The CDR3: CASSGGQLANEKLFF. The CDR3 DNA is TGTGCCAGCAGTGGCGGACAGCTAGCTAATGAAAAACTGTTTTTT.

V and J are TRBV6-6 and TRBJ2-2, with D unresolved. The CDR3 is 13 residues long. V shed 2 bases and J shed 4 bases, with 5 bases lying between them. Germline CDR1 is MNHNY and CDR2 is SVGAGI (reference sequence). CDR3 sequence: CASSYLSTGELFF. The CDR3 coding sequence is TGTGCCAGCAGTTACCTAAGCACCGGGGAGCTGTTTTTT.

This sequence joins TRBV7-3 and TRBJ2-3; TRBD2 agrees at 11 bases. From germline, CDR1 is SGHTA and CDR2 FQGTGA. V was pared by 3 bases and J by 4 bases, with 6 bases of the junction left unmatched. This CDR3 has 16 amino acids. The CDR3 region is CASSLVSGGASDTQYF. CDR3 DNA: TGTGCCAGCAGCTTGGTTAGCGGGGGGGCTTCAGATACGCAGTATTTT.

Here the CDR3 DNA reads TGTGCCAGCAGCCAAGGTGGGGGCACGACTAATGAAAAACTGTTTTTT. The encoded protein is CASSQGGGTTNEKLFF. The chain couples TRBV3-1 (or the pseudogene TRBV3-2) to TRBJ1-4, with D perhaps matching TRBD1 (6 bases). Germline V gene lookup returns CDR1 LGHDT and CDR2 YNNKEL (reference sequence). V lost 1 base and J 2 bases, leaving 11 bases between the germline ends. The CDR3 has 16 residues.

This chain uses TRBV11-2 with TRBJ2-2; TRBD1 aligns across 9 bases. This CDR3 has 15 amino acids. V lost 3 bases, J lost 3 bases, and 2 bases stayed unmatched. Germline CDR1 is SGHAT and CDR2 is FQNNGV. As DNA, the CDR3 is TGTGCCAGCAGCTTCGGGACAGGGCACACCGGGGAGCTGTTTTTT. Translation gives CASSFGTGHTGELFF.

CDR3 loop: CASSPTGQGTSYEQYV. DNA of the CDR3: TGCGCCAGCAGCCCTACCGGACAGGGGACCTCCTACGAGCAGTACGTC. The V call is TRBV5-1, the J call TRBJ2-7; 9 bases align to TRBD1. The V and J ends lost 4 bases and 0 bases, in that order; junction bases with no gene match: 8. Germline values: CDR1 SGHRS, CDR2 YFSETQ. The CDR3 length is 16 residues.

The CDR3 DNA sequence: TGTGCCAGCAGGCCCTGGGACAGCGAAAAACTGTTTTTT. This translates into CASRPWDSEKLFF. This chain uses TRBV2 with TRBJ1-4, with 7 bases fitting TRBD1. V trimming: 6 bases; J trimming: 8 bases; junction bases outside the gene matches: 6. The CDR3 totals 13 residues. CDR1 is SNHLY, CDR2 FYNNEI, per germline.

This clone has only one observation. The chain links TRBV24-1 to TRBJ2-5; 9 nucleotides align to TRBD1. The CDR3 contains 14 residues. The trim removed 2 bases at V and 7 bases at J, leaving 4 bases unmatched. In germline, CDR1 is KGHDR, CDR2 SFDVKD. This CDR3 reads CATSDSGTGWTQYF. The DNA of the CDR3 is TGTGCCACCAGTGATTCCGGGACAGGGTGGACCCAGTACTTC.

This chain uses TRBV10-3 with TRBJ1-5, with D unresolved. Germline values: CDR1 ENHRY, CDR2 SYGVKD. V was shortened by 0 bases and J by 6 bases, with 9 bases between the two germline ends. This CDR3 has 14 residues. CDR3 sequence: CAISESSSGQPQHF. CDR3 DNA: TGTGCCATCAGTGAGTCTTCCTCCGGTCAGCCCCAGCATTTT.

V usage is TRBV27 and J usage is TRBJ1-5, with unresolved D. The germline CDR1 and CDR2 sequences are MNHEY and SMNVEV (reference sequence). The germline V and J ends were trimmed by 10 bases and 4 bases, with 5 bases remaining between them. This CDR3 contains 10 residues. CDR3 sequence: CAIPNQPQHF. CDR3 in DNA: TGTGCCATCCCTAATCAGCCCCAGCATTTT.

The V gene is TRBV3-1 (or the pseudogene TRBV3-2), the J gene TRBJ1-4; 7 bases fit TRBD1. V lost 0 bases, J lost 10 bases, and 8 bases stayed unmatched. This CDR3 is 15 amino acids long. Per the germline V gene, CDR1 is LGHDT and CDR2 is YNNKEL (reference sequence). The CDR3 DNA reads TGTGCCAGCAGCCAAGATTGGGCAGGGGGAGGAAAACTGTTTTTT. Protein product: CASSQDWAGGGKLFF.

This clone has a single count. The V call is TRBV6-5, the J call TRBJ2-7; TRBD1 aligns across 7 bases. The J segment lost 6 bases and the V segment lost 2 bases, leaving 4 bases of the junction unmatched. The CDR3 sequence is 13 residues long. Germline assignment: CDR1 MNHEY and CDR2 SVGAGI. Here the CDR3 reads CASSYGDRGEQYF. The DNA for the CDR3 is TGTGCCAGCAGTTACGGGGACAGAGGCGAGCAGTACTTC.

V is TRBV6-1 and J is TRBJ1-2; no reliable D call. The germline CDR1 and CDR2 sequences are MNHNS and SASEGT. V was clipped by 0 bases and J by 8 bases, with 10 bases between them. The CDR3 extends over 13 amino acids. The CDR3 DNA follows: TGTGCCAGCAGTGAAGCAATCACCCTAGGCTACACCTTC. Amino acids: CASSEAITLGYTF.

V usage is TRBV19 and J usage is TRBJ1-1; TRBD1 matches at 8 bases. The CDR3 length is 15 residues. CDR1 and CDR2 (germline): LNHDA, SQIVND (reference sequence). V trimming: 3 bases; J trimming: 5 bases; junction bases outside the gene matches: 8. The chain's CDR3 is CASSMFRGRTTEAFF. The CDR3 region has the DNA TGTGCCAGTAGTATGTTCAGGGGGCGGACGACTGAAGCTTTCTTT.

V is TRBV11-3 and J is TRBJ2-2; TRBD2 is a possible D gene (6 bases). This CDR3 has 18 amino acids. From germline, CDR1 is SGHNT and CDR2 YENEEA. V lost 4 bases and J lost 1, with 19 bases in between. CDR3 protein: CASSSYLGGEENTGELFF. The CDR3 DNA reads TGTGCCAGCAGCTCTTACCTGGGTGGGGAGGAGAACACCGGGGAGCTGTTTTTT.

The J gene is TRBJ2-7, the V gene TRBV29-1; 8 positions agree with TRBD1. Looked up from germline, CDR1 is SQVTM and CDR2 is ANQGSEA. V was clipped by 5 bases and J by 2 bases; unmatched bases: 2. The CDR3 is made up of 12 amino acids. The CDR3 region has the DNA TGCAGCGTTCGGACAGGGACCTACGAGCAGTACTTC. This sequence encodes CSVRTGTYEQYF.

This clone was found a few times. CDR3 bases: TGTGCCAGCAGCCTATCCGATATGGGGGGATTCCTAGCCAAAAACATTCAGTACTTC. This sequence encodes CASSLSDMGGFLAKNIQYF. V and J are TRBV11-2 and TRBJ2-4, with D possibly TRBD2 on 6 matching bases. This CDR3 has 19 residues. Trimming stripped 5 bases from V and 0 bases from J, with 23 bases between. Germline V CDR1 and CDR2: SGHAT, FQNNGV.

This rearrangement joins TRBV6-5 to TRBJ1-5; 7 bases map to TRBD1. The ends lost 6 bases at V and 4 bases at J; junction bases unmatched: 9. Germline CDR1 reads MNHEY; CDR2 reads SVGAGI. The CDR3 extends over 15 amino acids. The CDR3 reads CASSRGTDPNQPQHF. CDR3 in DNA: TGTGCCAGCAGCCGAGGGACAGACCCTAATCAGCCCCAGCATTTT.

This chain connects TRBV4-1 to TRBJ1-1; tentative D call: TRBD1 (6 bases). Per the germline V gene, CDR1 is MGHRA and CDR2 is YSYEKL. The length of the CDR3 is 16 residues. The V and J ends lost 6 bases and 3 bases respectively, with 20 bases between them. This chain's CDR3 is CASSPAGGGEYTEAFF. The CDR3 DNA sequence: TGCGCCAGCAGTCCTGCTGGCGGGGGCGAATACACTGAAGCTTTCTTT.

The chain has TRBV7-6 and TRBJ2-1; the D gene is possibly TRBD2 (5 bases). Germline loops: CDR1 SGHVS, CDR2 FNYEAQ. V lost 5 bases to trimming and J lost 6 bases, with 5 bases between them. The CDR3 has 11 residues. CDR3 amino acids: CASSGGNEQFF. CDR3 nucleotides: TGTGCCAGCAGCGGAGGCAATGAGCAGTTCTTC.